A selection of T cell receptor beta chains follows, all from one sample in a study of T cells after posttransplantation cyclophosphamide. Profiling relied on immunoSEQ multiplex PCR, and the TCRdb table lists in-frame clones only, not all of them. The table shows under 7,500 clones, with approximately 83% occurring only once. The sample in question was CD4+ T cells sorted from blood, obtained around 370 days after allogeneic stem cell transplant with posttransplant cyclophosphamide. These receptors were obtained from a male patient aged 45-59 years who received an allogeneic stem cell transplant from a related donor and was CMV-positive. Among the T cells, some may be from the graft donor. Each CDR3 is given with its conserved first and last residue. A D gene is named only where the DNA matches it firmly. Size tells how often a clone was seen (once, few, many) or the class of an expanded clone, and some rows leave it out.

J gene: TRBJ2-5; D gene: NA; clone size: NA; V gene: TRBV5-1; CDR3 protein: CASSLRVQETQYF; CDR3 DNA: TGCGCCAGCAGCTTGCGGGTCCAAGAGACCCAGTACTTC
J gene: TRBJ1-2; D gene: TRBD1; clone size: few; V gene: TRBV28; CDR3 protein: CASSLGEGASRSYGYTF; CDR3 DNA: TGTGCCAGCAGTTTAGGTGAGGGGGCGAGCCGATCCTATGGCTACACCTTC
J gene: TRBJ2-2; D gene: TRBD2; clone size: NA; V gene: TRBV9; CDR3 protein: CASSVGGRGAGELFF; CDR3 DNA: TGTGCCAGCAGCGTAGGAGGGAGGGGCGCCGGGGAGCTGTTTTTT
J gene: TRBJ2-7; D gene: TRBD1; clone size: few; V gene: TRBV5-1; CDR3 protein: CASSRQGPPYEQYF; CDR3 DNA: TGCGCCAGCAGCCGACAGGGGCCCCCCTACGAGCAGTACTTC
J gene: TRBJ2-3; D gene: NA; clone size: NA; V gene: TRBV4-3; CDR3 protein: CASSQDLYTTQYF; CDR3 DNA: TGCGCCAGCAGCCAAGATCTCTATACCACGCAGTATTTT
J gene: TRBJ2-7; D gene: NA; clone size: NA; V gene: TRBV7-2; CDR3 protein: CASSFTGLTYEQYF; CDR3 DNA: TGTGCCAGCAGCTTCACAGGCCTTACCTACGAGCAGTACTTC
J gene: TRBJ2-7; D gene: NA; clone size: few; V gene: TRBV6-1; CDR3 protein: CASLKQGGYYEQYF; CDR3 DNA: TGTGCCAGCTTAAAGCAGGGAGGTTACTACGAGCAGTACTTC
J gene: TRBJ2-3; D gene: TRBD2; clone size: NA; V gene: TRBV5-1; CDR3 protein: CASSLSLAGGPDTQYF; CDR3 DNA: TGCGCCAGCAGCCTTTCCCTAGCGGGAGGTCCAGATACGCAGTATTTT
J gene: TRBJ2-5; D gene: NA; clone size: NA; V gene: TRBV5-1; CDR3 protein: CASSPRLAQETQYF; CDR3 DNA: TGCGCCAGCAGCCCCCGACTGGCCCAAGAGACCCAGTACTTC
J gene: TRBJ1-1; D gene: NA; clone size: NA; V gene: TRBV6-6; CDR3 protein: CASSSAQADTEAFF; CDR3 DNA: TGTGCCAGCAGTTCTGCCCAGGCTGACACTGAAGCTTTCTTT
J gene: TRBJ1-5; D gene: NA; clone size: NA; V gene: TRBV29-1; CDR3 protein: CSVEEPNQPQHF; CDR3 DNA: TGCAGCGTTGAGGAGCCCAATCAGCCCCAGCATTTT
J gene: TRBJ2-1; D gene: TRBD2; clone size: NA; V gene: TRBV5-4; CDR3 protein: CASSLGLAGGPKFF; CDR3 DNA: TGTGCCAGCAGCTTGGGTCTAGCGGGAGGGCCTAAGTTCTTC
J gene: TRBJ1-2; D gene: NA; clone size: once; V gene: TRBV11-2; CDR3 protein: CASRPTGGHYGYTF; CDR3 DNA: TGTGCCAGCAGACCTACGGGGGGGCACTATGGCTACACCTTC
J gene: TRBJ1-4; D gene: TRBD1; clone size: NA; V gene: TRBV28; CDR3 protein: CASSSGQGAEKLFF; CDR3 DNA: TGTGCCAGCAGTTCGGGACAGGGGGCGGAAAAACTGTTTTTT
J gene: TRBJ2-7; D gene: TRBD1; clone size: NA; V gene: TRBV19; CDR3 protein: CASSIGAGTGSDEQYF; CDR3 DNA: TGTGCCAGTAGTATTGGGGCCGGGACAGGGTCCGACGAGCAGTACTTC
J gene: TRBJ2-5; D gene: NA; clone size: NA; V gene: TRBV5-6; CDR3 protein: CASSLMRAETQYF; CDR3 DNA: TGTGCCAGCAGCTTAATGAGGGCTGAGACCCAGTACTTC
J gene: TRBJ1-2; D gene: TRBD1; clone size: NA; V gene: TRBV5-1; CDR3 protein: CASSLRGQRGYTF; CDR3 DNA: TGCGCCAGCAGCTTGAGGGGACAGCGTGGCTACACCTTC
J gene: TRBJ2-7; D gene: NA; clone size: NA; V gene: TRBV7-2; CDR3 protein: CASSLGGLSTYEQYF; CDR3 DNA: TGTGCCAGCAGCTTAGGGGGCCTTTCCACCTACGAGCAGTACTTC
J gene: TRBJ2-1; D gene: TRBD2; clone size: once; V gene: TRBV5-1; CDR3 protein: CASTPRVAGGRNEQFF; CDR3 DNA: TGCGCCAGCACACCTCGGGTAGCGGGAGGGCGAAATGAGCAGTTCTTC
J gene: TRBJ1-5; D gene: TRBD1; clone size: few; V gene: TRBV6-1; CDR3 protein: CASSMTGGYQPQHF; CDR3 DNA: TGTGCCAGCAGTATGACAGGGGGCTATCAGCCCCAGCATTTT
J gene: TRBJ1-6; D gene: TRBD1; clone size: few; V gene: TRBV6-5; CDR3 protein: CASSYVGTGDSPLHF; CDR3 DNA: TGTGCCAGCAGTTACGTTGGGACAGGGGATTCACCCCTCCACTTT
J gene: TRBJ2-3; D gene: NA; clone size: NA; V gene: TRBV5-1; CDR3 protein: CASSILGTDTQYF; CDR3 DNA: TGCGCCAGCAGCATCCTCGGCACAGATACGCAGTATTTT
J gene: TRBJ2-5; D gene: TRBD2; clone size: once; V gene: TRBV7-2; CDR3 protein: CASSTEGPGLAGYGETQYF; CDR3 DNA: TGTGCCAGCAGTACTGAGGGCCCGGGACTAGCGGGATACGGAGAGACCCAGTACTTC
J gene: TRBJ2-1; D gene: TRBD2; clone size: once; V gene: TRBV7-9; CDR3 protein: CASSLSSGGYNEQFF; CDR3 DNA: TGTGCCAGCAGCTTATCTAGCGGAGGCTACAATGAGCAGTTCTTC
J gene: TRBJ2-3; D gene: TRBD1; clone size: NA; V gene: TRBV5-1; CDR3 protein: CASSPGQGTDTQYF; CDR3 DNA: TGCGCCAGCAGCCCGGGACAGGGAACAGATACGCAGTATTTT
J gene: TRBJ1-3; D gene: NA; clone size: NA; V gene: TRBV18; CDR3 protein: CASSPPGAISGNTIYF; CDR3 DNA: TGTGCCAGCTCACCCCCAGGGGCTATCTCTGGAAACACCATATATTTT
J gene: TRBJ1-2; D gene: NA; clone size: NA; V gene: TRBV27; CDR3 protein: CASSLGGLGGYTF; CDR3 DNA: TGTGCCAGCAGTTTAGGGGGGTTGGGTGGCTACACCTTC
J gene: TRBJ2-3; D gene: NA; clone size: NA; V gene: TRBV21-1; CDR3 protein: CASFAGDSTDTQYF; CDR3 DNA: TGTGCCAGCTTTGCGGGGGACTCCACAGATACGCAGTATTTT
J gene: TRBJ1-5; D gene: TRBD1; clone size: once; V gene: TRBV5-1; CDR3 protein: CASSLTGGYIQPQHF; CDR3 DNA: TGCGCCAGCAGCTTGACAGGGGGATACATTCAGCCCCAGCATTTT
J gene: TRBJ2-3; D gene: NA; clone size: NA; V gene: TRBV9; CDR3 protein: CASSVILTDTQYF; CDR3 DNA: TGTGCCAGCAGCGTAATTCTCACAGATACGCAGTATTTT
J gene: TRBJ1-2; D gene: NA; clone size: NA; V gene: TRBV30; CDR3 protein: CAWSVSGIRGYTF; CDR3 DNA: TGTGCCTGGAGTGTATCAGGGATTCGTGGCTACACCTTC
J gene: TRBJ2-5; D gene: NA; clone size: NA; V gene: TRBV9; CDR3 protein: CASSVGRGEQETQYF; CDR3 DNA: TGTGCCAGCAGCGTCGGCAGGGGCGAACAAGAGACCCAGTACTTC
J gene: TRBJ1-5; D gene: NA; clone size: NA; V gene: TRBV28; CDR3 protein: CASSSVGRGRQPQHF; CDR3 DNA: TGTGCCAGCAGTTCAGTGGGCAGGGGCAGACAGCCCCAGCATTTT
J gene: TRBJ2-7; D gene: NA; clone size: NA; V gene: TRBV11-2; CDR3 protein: CASSLVARRTYEQYF; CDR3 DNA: TGTGCCAGCAGCTTAGTCGCCAGGCGCACCTACGAGCAGTACTTC
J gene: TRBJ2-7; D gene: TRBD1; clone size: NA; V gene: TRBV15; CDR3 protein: CATSRDRGLSSYEQYF; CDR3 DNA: TGTGCCACCAGCAGAGATAGGGGGCTCTCCTCCTACGAGCAGTACTTC
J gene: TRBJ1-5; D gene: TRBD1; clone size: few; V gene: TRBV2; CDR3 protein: CASSESPGGNNQPQHF; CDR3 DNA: TGTGCCAGCAGTGAATCTCCAGGGGGGAACAATCAGCCCCAGCATTTT
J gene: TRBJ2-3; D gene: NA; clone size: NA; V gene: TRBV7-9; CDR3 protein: CASSLGRLYTDTQYF; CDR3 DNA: TGTGCCAGCAGCTTAGGCAGGCTATATACAGATACGCAGTATTTT
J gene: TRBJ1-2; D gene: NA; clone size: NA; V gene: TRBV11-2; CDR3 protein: CASSQGGNKVF; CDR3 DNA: TGTGCCAGCAGCCAAGGAGGGAACAAGGTCTTC
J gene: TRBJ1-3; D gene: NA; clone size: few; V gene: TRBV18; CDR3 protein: CASSPYDSSSGNTIYF; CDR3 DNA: TGTGCCAGCTCACCCTACGACAGTAGCTCTGGAAACACCATATATTTT
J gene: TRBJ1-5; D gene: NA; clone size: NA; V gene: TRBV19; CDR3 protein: CASSISGGPQHF; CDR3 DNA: TGTGCCAGTAGTATTTCGGGTGGGCCCCAGCATTTT
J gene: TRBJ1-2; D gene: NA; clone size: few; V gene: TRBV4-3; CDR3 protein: CASSQARPGQNYGYTF; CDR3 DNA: TGCGCCAGCAGCCAAGCCCGACCAGGGCAGAACTATGGCTACACCTTC
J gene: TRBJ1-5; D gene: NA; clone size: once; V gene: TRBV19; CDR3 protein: CASSDFLGQPQHF; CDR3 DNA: TGTGCCAGTAGTGACTTCTTAGGTCAGCCCCAGCATTTT
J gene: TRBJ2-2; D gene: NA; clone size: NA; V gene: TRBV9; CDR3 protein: CASSVELTRSGELFF; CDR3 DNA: TGTGCCAGCAGCGTGGAACTTACAAGGAGCGGGGAGCTGTTTTTT
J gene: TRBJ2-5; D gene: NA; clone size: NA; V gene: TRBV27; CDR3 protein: CASKSQALVIETQYF; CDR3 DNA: TGTGCCAGCAAATCTCAGGCTTTGGTGATAGAGACCCAGTACTTC
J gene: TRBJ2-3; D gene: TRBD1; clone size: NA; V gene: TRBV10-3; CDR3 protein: CAISGGTVGGTDTQYF; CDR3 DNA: TGTGCCATCAGTGGGGGGACAGTGGGGGGCACAGATACGCAGTATTTT
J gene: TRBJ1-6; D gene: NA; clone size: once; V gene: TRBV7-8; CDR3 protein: CASSLEDRDSPLHF; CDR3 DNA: TGTGCCAGCAGCTTAGAGGACAGAGATTCACCCCTCCACTTT
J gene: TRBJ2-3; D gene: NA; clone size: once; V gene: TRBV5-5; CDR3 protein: CASTMSRVTDTQYF; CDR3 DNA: TGTGCCAGCACTATGTCGAGGGTCACAGATACGCAGTATTTT
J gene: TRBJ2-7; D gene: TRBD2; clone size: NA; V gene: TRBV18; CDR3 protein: CASSSQLAGDLYEQYF; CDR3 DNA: TGTGCCAGCTCATCCCAACTAGCGGGAGACTTATACGAGCAGTACTTC
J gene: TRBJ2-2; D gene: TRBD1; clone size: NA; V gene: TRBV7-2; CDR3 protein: CASSFRQGSTGELFF; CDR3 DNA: TGTGCCAGCAGCTTCCGACAGGGAAGTACCGGGGAGCTGTTTTTT
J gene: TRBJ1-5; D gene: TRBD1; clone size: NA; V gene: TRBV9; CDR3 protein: CASSPRTGEPQHF; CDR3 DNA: TGTGCCAGCAGCCCCCGGACAGGGGAACCCCAGCATTTT
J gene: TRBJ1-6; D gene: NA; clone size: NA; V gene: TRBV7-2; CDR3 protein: CASSFYLAELSPLHF; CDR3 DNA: TGTGCCAGCAGCTTCTATTTAGCAGAATTGTCACCCCTCCACTTT
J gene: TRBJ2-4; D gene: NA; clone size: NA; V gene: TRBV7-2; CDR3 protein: CASSSFPGSMLGIQYF; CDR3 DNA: TGTGCCAGCAGCAGCTTTCCCGGTAGCATGCTGGGCATTCAGTACTTC
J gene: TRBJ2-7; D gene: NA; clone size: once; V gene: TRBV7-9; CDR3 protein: CASSSLGQSRGEQYF; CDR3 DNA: TGTGCCAGCAGCTCACTTGGACAGTCAAGGGGCGAGCAGTACTTC